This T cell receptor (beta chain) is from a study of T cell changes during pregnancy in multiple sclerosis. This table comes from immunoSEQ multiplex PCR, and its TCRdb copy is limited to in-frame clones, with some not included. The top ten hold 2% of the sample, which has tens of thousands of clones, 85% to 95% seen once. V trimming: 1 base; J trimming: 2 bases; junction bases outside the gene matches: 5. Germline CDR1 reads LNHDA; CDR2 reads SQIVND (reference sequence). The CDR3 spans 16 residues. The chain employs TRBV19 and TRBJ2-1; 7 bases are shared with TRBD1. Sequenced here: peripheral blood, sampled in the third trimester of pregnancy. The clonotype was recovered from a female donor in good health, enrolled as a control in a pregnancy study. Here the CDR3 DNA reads TGTGCCAGTAGTATAGCGGGACAGCTCGCCTACAATGAGCAGTTCTTC. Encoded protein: CASSIAGQLAYNEQFF.